This T cell receptor (beta chain) was sequenced for a study of T cell repertoires and HLA-DP antigens listed by TCRdb under 2018. Study-level background: An in vitro model of CD4+ T cell alloreactivity against allogeneic HLA-DP presented by transduced HeLa cells was used in the study. Compared with self, one alloantigen differed at one amino acid in the peptide-binding groove and the other differed at under 13, modelling structurally similar versus dissimilar alloantigens. The three donors, two male and one female, ranged from the 18-to-29 to the 60-to-69 age band. Average DNA input was roughly 220 ng for sorted CD137+CD4+ samples, compared with 1,000 to 1,500 ng for pre-culture CD4+ samples. Study-wide conclusions, independent of this receptor: Limitations included only a few donors, a non-physiological HeLa antigen-presenting system, and the use of total CD4+ responder cells. Clones undetected before culture had an average cumulative frequency of 36.3% against one allele and about 51% against the other. The naive and memory CD4+ repertoires were not analysed as separate populations. Sorted CD137+ cells showed similar clonality against both alloantigens, at around 0.39, which was much higher than the roughly 0.04 seen in pre-culture samples.

Magnetic bead negative selection was used to isolate untouched CD4+ T cells from Ficoll-separated PBMC, with an average purity of approximately 98%. Untouched CD4+ T cells were isolated with magnetic beads from Ficoll-separated PBMC, and a purity of about 98% was reached with negligible CD8+ contamination. Donors were three healthy blood donors whose buffy coats supplied peripheral blood mononuclear cells. All three donors were CMV seronegative. Genomic DNA was extracted with the DNeasy Blood & Tissue Kit. TCRB sequencing was performed on genomic DNA from sorted CD137+CD4+ cells and pre-culture CD4+ baseline samples from each subject. As to this clone: Its antigen is still unknown. No quality values exist for individual bases; no much larger clone is one base distant.

TCRB CDR3 regions were amplified with the immunoSEQ multiplex PCR using forward primers for 54 TRBV segments and reverse primers for 13 TRBJ segments. Pre-culture CD4+ samples were sequenced at deep resolution, targeting 210,000 or so T cell genomes. Amplicons were sequenced on an Illumina HiSeq System, producing 87 bp reads covering the CDR3. As for the original processing: PCR and sequencing errors in the reads were corrected, and alignment to IMGT reference sequences was used to define CDR3 regions. Synthetic template pools were used to estimate the numbers of templates and unique rearrangements. Clonality was calculated as 1 minus Pielou's evenness. Richness was estimated with the Daley-Smith estimator. Morisita's index served as the measure of repertoire overlap. A clone counted as low-abundance if it appeared in cultured samples but went undetected in the pre-culture repertoire of the same donor. As stored in TCRdb, this immuneACCESS dataset retains in-frame rearrangements with V and J assigned. A fraction of the clones does not appear; measured against another copy, unresolved V genes explain less than half of the discrepancy, and the remainder lacks a known reason. D and trimming come from the DNA, and the V and J calls and clone size come from that table. Recorded for this sample are about 89,000 clones; 86% of them occurred a single time. Less than 2% of the sample belongs to the ten largest clones.

The material sequenced was CD4+ T cells from PBMCs. The source of this sequence is a man aged 50-59 years in good health and CMV-seronegative.

The CDR3 has the sequence CASSVVTGADTGELFF. The nucleotide sequence reads TGTGCCAGCAGCGTAGTCACAGGGGCGGACACCGGGGAGCTGTTTTTT. The rearranged chain carries TRBV9 and TRBJ2-2; 7 of the junction bases match TRBD1. V and J are trimmed by 0 bases and 3 bases, and the gene matches miss 5 bases of the junction. CDR1 and CDR2, per the germline V gene, are SGDLS and YYNGEE. The CDR3 holds 16 amino acids from the cysteine to the phenylalanine. Only the CDR3 part of the read is kept: 48 bases, read in frame from the first base.